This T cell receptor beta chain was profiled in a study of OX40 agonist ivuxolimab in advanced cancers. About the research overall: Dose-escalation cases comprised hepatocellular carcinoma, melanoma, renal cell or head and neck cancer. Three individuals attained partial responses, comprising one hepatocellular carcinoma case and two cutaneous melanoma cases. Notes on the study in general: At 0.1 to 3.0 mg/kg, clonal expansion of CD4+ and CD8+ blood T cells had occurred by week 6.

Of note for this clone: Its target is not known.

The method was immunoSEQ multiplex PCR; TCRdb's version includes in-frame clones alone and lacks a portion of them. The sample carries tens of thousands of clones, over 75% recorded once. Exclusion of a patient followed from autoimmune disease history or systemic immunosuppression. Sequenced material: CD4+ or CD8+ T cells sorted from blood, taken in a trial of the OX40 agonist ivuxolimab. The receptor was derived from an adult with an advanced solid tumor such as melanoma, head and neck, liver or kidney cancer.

In nucleotides, the CDR3 is TGTGCCAGCAGCCAAGATCAGTATCCCGTCGGCAGGGTAGAAGGGTATCAGCCCCAGCATTTT. It encodes CASSQDQYPVGRVEGYQPQHF. This chain links TRBV4-2 with TRBJ1-5; tentative D call: TRBD1 (5 bases). The length of the CDR3 is 21 residues. Trimming shortened V by 0 bases and J by 5 bases, and 29 bases separated the two germline ends. Germline V gene sequence: CDR1 LGHNA, CDR2 YNFKEQ.